This TCR beta chain was sequenced during a study of Japanese encephalitis immunity and Zika vaccine responses (dated by TCRdb to 2020 to 2022). Broadly, across the study: Three 5.0 ug doses of alum-adjuvanted ZPIV were administered to included participants at weeks 0, 4 and 28. The study tested whether prior Japanese encephalitis virus (JEV) or yellow fever virus (YFV) vaccination shaped CD4 T cell responses to the Zika vaccine. Stimulations used ZIKV structural-protein peptide pools split into flavivirus-conserved and non-conserved sets, or JEV or YFV peptides matching the pre-vaccination. Eleven to twelve participants were given two doses of JEV vaccine (IXIARO) 28 days apart, two to three months before the first ZPIV dose. Several representative participants per pre-vaccination group were picked for TCR sequencing, using samples from week 52 and from week 0, the point after pre-vaccination but before ZPIV. TCR repertoires from a few flavivirus-naive individuals were additionally analyzed at weeks 2, 6 and 52 after the start of ZPIV vaccination. ZIKV peptides were 15-mers overlapping by 11 residues, selected for NetMHCpan/NetMHCII-predicted epitopes with affinity below 50 nM. Twelve participants received one dose of YFV vaccine (YF-VAX) before ZPIV, and some 10 participants were flavivirus-naive. Here is what the overall study found, with its caveats: Repertoire similarity across time-points and stimulations was higher in JEV-pre-vaccinated donors than in YFV-pre-vaccinated donors, indicating more clonotypes shared between ZIKV and JEV stimulation. The individual peptides behind the cross-reactive responses were not identified because limits on sample size made peptide-pool deconvolution impossible. In JEV-pre-vaccinated donors, the repertoire richness of CD4 T cells responding to conserved ZIKV epitopes dropped significantly after ZPIV. Samples were clustered by participant, with no similarity observed between individuals, suggesting that no public TCRs were detected. Only a few individuals showed CD8 T cell responses to the ZIKV peptide pools, and those responses were of very low magnitude. The analysis was restricted to a subset of trial participants with three doses and adequate samples, and the entire vaccinated cohort was not analyzed.

Receptor libraries were prepared by 5' RACE. Before sequencing, the TCRbeta libraries were pooled in proportion to the number of cells sorted for each library. Total RNA from sorted cells was extracted with RNAzol RT, and cDNA was made with an oligo(dT) primer and a template-switching oligo. Using Kapa HiFi, PCR amplified the TCRbeta V-CDR3-J region between a SMARTer oligo primer and a TCRbeta constant-region primer. Illumina adaptors and sample-specific index barcodes were added in a second PCR, with HighPrep bead cleanup and a Bioanalyzer check confirming a band of roughly 650 bp. Libraries were sequenced on an Illumina MiSeq with 2x151 bp paired-end reads. On the study's bioinformatics: An in-house Java program demultiplexed the reads, while MiXCR assigned TCRbeta annotations and counted clonotypes. To assess repertoire overlap, Morisita-Horn indices from the R package vegan were used, along with UPGMA clustering and Circos plots of recurring clonotypes. Shannon diversity and richness were each normalized to the maximum value possible given the input cell numbers, so the resulting values fell between 0 and 1. CDR3beta sequences were aligned using MUSCLE, distances were calculated using SeqinR, and multidimensional scaling was plotted in R. Through fastp at Q25 and MiXCR, TCRdb rebuilt clones from the public reads, retaining in-frame beta chains. Entries that share a CDR3 protein sequence are merged under the most common genes and DNA. These V and J calls originate from TCRdb's pipeline instead of the authors' own analysis. The sample data list around 290 distinct CDR3 sequences, and around 4.5% of these were observed just once. The top ten clones comprise 40% to 50% of the sample.

PBMCs were stained with CellTrace CFSE and grown for under seven days in RPMI containing around 7.3% human serum and peptide pools at approximately 0.99 ug/mL each. Enrolled adults were healthy and seronegative for ZIKV, JEV, YFV, DENV and WNV by microneutralization screening. The samples were drawn from a phase 1 trial of an alum-adjuvanted Zika purified-inactivated virus (ZPIV) vaccine that was randomized, double-blinded and placebo-controlled. Peripheral blood mononuclear cells were isolated using a standard procedure and then kept frozen in liquid nitrogen until they were used. The CDR3 goes from the cysteine to the phenylalanine over 15 residues. Just the 45-base CDR3 DNA is kept, in frame starting at base 1. The CDR1 and CDR2 encoded by the germline V gene are MGHRA and YSYEKL. V and J are trimmed by 7 bases and 4 bases, and the gene matches miss 7 bases of the junction. This clonotype is labeled medium-sized (0.01 to 0.1%). Base qualities are not at hand, and no much larger clone is one base apart.

The sample in question was antigen-activated CD8+ T cells from blood, cultured, obtained during a Zika inactivated vaccine study. The chain is assembled from TRBV4-1 and TRBJ2-1; 10 bases in between match TRBD1. This sequence was found in an adult woman who received an inactivated Zika virus vaccine. The DNA is TGCGCCAGCAAACCCCGGACAGGGGGTTACAATGAGCAGTTCTTC. Its translation reads: CASKPRTGGYNEQFF.